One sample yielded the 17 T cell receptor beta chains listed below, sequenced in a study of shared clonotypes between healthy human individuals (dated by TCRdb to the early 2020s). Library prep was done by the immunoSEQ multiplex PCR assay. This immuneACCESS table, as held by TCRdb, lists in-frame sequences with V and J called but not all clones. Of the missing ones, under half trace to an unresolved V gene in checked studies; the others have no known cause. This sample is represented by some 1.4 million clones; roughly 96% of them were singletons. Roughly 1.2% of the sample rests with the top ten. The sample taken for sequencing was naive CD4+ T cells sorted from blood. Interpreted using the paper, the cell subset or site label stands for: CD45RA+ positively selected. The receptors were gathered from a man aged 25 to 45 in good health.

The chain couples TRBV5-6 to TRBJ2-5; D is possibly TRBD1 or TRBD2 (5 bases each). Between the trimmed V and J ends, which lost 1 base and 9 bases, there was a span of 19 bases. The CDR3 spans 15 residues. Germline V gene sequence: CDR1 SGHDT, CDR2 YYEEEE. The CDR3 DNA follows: TGTGCCAGCAGCTTGTGGGACCCCGGTTTGTGGCCCCAGTACTTC. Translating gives CASSLWDPGLWPQYF.

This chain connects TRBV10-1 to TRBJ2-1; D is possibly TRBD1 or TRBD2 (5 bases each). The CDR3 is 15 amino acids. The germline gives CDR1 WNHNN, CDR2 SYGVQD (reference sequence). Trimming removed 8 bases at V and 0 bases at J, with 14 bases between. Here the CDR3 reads CASGGCCISYNEQFF. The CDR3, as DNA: TGCGCCAGCGGGGGTTGTTGTATCTCCTACAATGAGCAGTTCTTC.

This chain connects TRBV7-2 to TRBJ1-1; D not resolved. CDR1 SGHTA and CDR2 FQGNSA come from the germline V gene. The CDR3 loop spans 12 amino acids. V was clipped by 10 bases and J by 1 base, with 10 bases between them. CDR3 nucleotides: TGTGCCACCGGCCGGGGGAACACTGAAGCTTTCTTT. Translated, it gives CATGRGNTEAFF.

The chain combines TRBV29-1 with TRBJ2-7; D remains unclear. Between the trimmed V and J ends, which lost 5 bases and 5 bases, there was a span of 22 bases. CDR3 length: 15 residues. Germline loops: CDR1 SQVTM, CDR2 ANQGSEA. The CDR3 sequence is CSVLGTSKGRNEQYF. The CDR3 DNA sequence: TGCAGCGTTTTGGGCACTTCGAAGGGCAGGAACGAGCAGTACTTC.

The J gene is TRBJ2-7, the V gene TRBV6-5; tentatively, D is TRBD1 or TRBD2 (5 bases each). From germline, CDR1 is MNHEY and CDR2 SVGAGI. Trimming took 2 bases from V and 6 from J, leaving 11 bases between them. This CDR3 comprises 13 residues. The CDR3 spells CASSYGGGREQYF. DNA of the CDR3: TGTGCCAGCAGTTACGGTGGGGGACGCGAGCAGTACTTC.

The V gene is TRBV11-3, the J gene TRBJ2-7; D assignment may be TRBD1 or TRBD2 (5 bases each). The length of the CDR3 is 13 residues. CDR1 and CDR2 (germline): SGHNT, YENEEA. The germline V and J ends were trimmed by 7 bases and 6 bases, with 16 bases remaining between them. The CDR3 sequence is CASNQAGDGEQYF. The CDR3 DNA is TGTGCCAGCAACCAGGCCGGGGACGGCGAGCAGTACTTC.

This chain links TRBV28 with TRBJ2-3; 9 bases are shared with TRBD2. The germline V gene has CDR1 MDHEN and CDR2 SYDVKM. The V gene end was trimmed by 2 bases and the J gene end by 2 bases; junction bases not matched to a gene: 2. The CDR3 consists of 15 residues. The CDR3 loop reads CASSLASGTTDTQYF. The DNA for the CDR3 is TGTGCCAGCAGTTTAGCTAGCGGGACCACAGATACGCAGTATTTT.

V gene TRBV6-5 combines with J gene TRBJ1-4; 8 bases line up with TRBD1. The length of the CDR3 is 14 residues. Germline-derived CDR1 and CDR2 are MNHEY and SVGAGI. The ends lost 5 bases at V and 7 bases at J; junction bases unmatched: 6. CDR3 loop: CASSDRGGSEKLFF. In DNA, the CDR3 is TGTGCCAGCAGTGACAGGGGCGGGAGTGAAAAACTGTTTTTT.

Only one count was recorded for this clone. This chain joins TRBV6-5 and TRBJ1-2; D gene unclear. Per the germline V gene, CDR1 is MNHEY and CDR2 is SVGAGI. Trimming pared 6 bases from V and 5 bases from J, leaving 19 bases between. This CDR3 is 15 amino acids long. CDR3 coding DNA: TGTGCCAGCAGCAAAAACCTCTTGTATGAATATGGCTACACCTTC. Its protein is CASSKNLLYEYGYTF.

The CDR3 sequence: CASSLRDGTGDNQPQHF. The CDR3 coding sequence is TGTGCCAGCAGCTTGAGGGATGGGACAGGGGACAATCAGCCCCAGCATTTT. The V call is TRBV7-8, the J call TRBJ1-5, with 10 nucleotides matching TRBD1. Germline-derived CDR1 and CDR2 are SGHVS and FQNEAQ. With V trimmed by 3 bases and J by 3 bases, 8 bases remained unmatched. This CDR3 spans 17 amino acids.

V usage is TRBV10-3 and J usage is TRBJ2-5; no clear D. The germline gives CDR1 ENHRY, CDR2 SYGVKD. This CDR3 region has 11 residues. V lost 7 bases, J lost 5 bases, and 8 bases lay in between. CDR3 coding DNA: TGTGCCATCAAGTGGGTGGAGACCCAGTACTTC. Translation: CAIKWVETQYF.

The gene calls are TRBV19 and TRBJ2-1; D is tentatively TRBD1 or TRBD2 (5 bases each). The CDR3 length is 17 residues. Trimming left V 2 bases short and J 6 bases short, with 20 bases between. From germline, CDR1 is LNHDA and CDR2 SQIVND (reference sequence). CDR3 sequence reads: CASSILASGPSVNEQFF. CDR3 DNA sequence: TGTGCCAGTAGTATATTAGCCTCGGGACCCTCGGTCAATGAGCAGTTCTTC.

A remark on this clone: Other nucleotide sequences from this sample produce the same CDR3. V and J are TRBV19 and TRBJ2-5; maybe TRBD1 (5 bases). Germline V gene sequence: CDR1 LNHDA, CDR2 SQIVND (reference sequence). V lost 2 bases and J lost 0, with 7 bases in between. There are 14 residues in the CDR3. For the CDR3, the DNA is TGTGCCAGTAGTATAAAGGACAACCAAGAGACCCAGTACTTC. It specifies CASSIKDNQETQYF.

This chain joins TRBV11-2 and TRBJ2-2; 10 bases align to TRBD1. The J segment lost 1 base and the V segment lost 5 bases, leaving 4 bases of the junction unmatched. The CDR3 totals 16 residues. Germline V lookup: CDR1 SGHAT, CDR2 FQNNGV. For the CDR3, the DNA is TGTGCCAGCAGCCCCCGGGACAGGGGGAACACCGGGGAGCTGTTTTTT. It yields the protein CASSPRDRGNTGELFF.

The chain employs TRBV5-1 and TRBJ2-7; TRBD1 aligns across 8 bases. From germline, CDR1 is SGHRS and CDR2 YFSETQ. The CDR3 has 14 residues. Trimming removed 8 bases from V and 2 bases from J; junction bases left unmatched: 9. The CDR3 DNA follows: TGCGCCAGTTGCACCGGGACAGGAGCCTACGAGCAGTACTTC. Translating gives CASCTGTGAYEQYF.

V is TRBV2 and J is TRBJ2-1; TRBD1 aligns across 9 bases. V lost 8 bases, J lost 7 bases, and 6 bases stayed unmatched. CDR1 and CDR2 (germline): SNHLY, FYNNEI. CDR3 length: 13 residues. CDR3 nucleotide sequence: TGTGCCAGCGGGGGACAGGGTCGAAATGAGCAGTTCTTC. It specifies CASGGQGRNEQFF.

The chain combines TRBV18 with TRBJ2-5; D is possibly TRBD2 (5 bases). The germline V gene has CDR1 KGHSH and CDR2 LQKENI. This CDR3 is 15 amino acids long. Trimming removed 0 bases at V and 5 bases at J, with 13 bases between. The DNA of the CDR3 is TGTGCCAGCTCACCACCGGTCTCTGGCGGGGAGACCCAGTACTTC. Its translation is CASSPPVSGGETQYF.